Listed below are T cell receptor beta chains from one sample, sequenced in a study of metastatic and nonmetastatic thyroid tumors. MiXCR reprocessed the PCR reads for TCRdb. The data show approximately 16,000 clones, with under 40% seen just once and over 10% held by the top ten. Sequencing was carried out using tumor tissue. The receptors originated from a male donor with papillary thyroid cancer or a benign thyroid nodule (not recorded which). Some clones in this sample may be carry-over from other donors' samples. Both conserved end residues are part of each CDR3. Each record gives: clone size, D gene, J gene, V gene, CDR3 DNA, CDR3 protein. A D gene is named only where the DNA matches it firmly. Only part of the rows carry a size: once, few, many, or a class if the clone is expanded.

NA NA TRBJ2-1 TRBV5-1 TGCGCCAGCAGCTTGTGGCTCGGCACCAAGCAGTTCTTC CASSLWLGTKQFF
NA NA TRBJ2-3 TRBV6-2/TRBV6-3 TGTGCCGGCAGTTCAAAGAGGGGGGTTGCACGGAGGTGTAGCACAGATACGCAGTATTTT CAGSSKRGVARRCSTDTQYF
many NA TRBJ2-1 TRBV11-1 TGTGCCAGCAGCCTGGAGTTGAGAACCTACAATGAGCAGTTCTTC CASSLELRTYNEQFF
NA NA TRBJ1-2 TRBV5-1 TGCGCCAGCAGGCTCGCGACAGGAGACTTCTATGGCTACACCTTC CASRLATGDFYGYTF
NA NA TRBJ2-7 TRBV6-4 TGTGCCAGCAGGCCGGGACACGACGTTCTTGGGCAGTACTTC CASRPGHDVLGQYF
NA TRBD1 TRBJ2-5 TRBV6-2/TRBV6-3 TGTGCCAGCAGTTCCCCGACAGGGTTGGAGACCCAGTACTTC CASSSPTGLETQYF
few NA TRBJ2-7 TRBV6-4 TGTGCCAGCAGCCTCCTGGGGGCACTAGGGAACGAGCAGTACTTC CASSLLGALGNEQYF
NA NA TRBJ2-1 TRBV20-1 TGCAGTGTACTGGGACATTCCAATGAGCAGTTCTTC CSVLGHSNEQFF
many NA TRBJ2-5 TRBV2 TGTGCCAGCAGTGATGGCAGGGTGAGGGAGACCCAGTACTTC CASSDGRVRETQYF
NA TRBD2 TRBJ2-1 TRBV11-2 TGTGCCATCAGCTTAGGTGGTAGCGGGGGCTCCTACAATGAGCAGTTCTTC CAISLGGSGGSYNEQFF
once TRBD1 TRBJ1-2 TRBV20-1 TGCAGTGCTAGAAGTTCGGCAGGGGGTGGCTACACCTTC CSARSSAGGGYTF
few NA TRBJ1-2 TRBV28 TGTGCCAGCAGTTTACTCCTCGGGACGGGTGGCTACACCTTC CASSLLLGTGGYTF
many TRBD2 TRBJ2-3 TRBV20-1 TGCAGTGCTAGATGGATAGCGGGTCACACAGATACGCAGTATTTT CSARWIAGHTDTQYF
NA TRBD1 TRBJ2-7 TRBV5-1 TGCGCCAGCAGCTTGGGGGTTACAGGGGCAGGAGAGCAGTACTTC CASSLGVTGAGEQYF